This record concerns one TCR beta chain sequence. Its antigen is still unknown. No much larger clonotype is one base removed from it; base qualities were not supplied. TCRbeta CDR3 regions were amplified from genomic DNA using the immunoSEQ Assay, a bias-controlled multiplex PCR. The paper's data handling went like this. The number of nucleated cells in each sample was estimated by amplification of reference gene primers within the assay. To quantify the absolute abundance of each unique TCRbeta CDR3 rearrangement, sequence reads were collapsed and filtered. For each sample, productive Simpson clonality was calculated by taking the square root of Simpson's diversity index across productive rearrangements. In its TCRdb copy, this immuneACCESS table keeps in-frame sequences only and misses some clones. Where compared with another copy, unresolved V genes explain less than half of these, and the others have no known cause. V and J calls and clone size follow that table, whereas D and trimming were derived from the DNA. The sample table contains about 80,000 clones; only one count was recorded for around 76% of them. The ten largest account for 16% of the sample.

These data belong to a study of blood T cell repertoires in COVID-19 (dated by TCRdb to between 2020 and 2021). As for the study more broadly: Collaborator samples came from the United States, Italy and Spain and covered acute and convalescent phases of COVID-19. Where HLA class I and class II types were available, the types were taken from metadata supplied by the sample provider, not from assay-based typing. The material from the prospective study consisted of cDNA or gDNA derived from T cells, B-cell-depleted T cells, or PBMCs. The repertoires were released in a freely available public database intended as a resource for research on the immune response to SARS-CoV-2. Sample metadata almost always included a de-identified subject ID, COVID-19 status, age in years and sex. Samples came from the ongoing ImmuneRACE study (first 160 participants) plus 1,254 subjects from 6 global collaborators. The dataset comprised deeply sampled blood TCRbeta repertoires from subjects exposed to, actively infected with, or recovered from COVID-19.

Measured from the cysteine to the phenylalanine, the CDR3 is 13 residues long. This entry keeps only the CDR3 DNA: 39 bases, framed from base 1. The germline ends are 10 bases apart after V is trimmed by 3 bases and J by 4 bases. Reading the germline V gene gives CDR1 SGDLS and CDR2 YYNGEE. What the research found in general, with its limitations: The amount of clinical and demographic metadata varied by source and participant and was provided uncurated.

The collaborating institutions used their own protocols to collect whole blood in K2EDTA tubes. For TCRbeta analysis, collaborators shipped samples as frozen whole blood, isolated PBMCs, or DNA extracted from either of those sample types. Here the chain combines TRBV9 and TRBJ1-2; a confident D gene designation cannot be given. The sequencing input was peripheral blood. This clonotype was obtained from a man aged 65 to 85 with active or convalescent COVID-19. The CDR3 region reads CASSGVVSYGYTF. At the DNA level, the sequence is TGTGCCAGCAGCGGCGTCGTTTCCTATGGCTACACCTTC. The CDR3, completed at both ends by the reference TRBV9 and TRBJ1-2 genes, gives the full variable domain DSGVTQTPKHLITATGQRVTLRCSPRSGDLSVYWYQQSLDQGLQFLIQYYNGEERAKGNILERFSAQQFPDLHSELNLSSLELGDSALYFCASSGVVSYGYTFGSGTRLTVV.